The T cell receptor beta chain under discussion was sequenced for a study of T-cell memory formation after mild COVID-19. Study-level points and caveats: CD8+ contracting clones occupied EMRA, while CD4+ ones occupied mainly CM and EM. A subset of responding clones appeared in pre-infection memory, suggesting cross-reactive memory joined. Whether day 37 second-wave clones are SARS-CoV-2-specific was not confirmed.

Germline V gene data show CDR1 as KGHDR and CDR2 as SFDVKD. With 12 bases removed from V and 0 bases from J, the gap between germline ends came to 16 bases. This CDR3 has 14 amino acids. TCRdb processed the 5' RACE reads anew with MiXCR; each CDR3 protein has one entry. The sample contains about 240,000 distinct CDR3 sequences, approximately 9% of which appear only once. Ten or more counts support this clonotype. Its matching antigen is unknown. The TCR comes from a man aged 18 to 35 who had mild COVID-19 (a few samples of this study predate the infection). Cell type and time point are not known. The chain joins TRBV24-1 to TRBJ1-1, with unresolved D. Sequencing was performed on PBMCs or a T cell subset sorted from them (not recorded which). The CDR3 loop is CASTTENMNTEAFF. The CDR3 DNA reads as TGTGCCTCCACCACAGAAAATATGAACACTGAAGCTTTCTTT.